What follows describes a single TCR beta chain. Its antigen is not yet known. Within one base of it there is no much larger clone, and no base qualities were kept. The trial excluded patients who had a history of autoimmune disease or who were on systemic immunosuppression. Peripheral blood for TCR sequencing was drawn from every dose cohort at baseline, at cycle 4 day 1 and at cycle 7 day 1. The samples were drawn from a first-in-human, open-label, multicenter phase I dose-escalation trial of ivuxolimab. The trial enrolled adults with locally advanced or metastatic head and neck squamous cell, hepatocellular, melanoma or renal cell carcinoma. Before TCR sequencing, CD4+ T cells and CD8+ T cells were sorted from peripheral blood as separate populations. The sample originates from a study of OX40 agonist ivuxolimab in advanced cancers. Describing the broader study: Ivuxolimab was a fully human IgG2 agonistic monoclonal antibody targeting the costimulatory receptor OX40 (CD134). The paper describes the monotherapy dose-escalation part (N ≈ 52 patients) of the phase I trial of ivuxolimab. Patients were allowed to have had prior anti-PD-1, anti-PD-L1 or anti-CTLA-4 therapy, and more than 35% of the dose-escalation patients had been treated with checkpoint inhibitors. Intravenous ivuxolimab was administered to patients every 2 weeks at six dose levels: 0.01, 0.1, 0.3, 1.5, 3 and 10 mg/kg. Of the approximately 50 patients in dose escalation, around 20 had hepatocellular carcinoma, about 15 had melanoma, 9 had renal cell carcinoma and 9 had head and neck cancer. Peripheral TCRbeta sequencing was intended to test whether TCR sequence diversity was altered and clonal T-cell expansion was caused by ivuxolimab. Three dose-escalation patients achieved partial responses, one with hepatocellular carcinoma and two with cutaneous melanoma. In the dose-escalation cohort, 82.7% of patients were male, and the mean age was approximately 60 years, with a range of roughly 20 to 79.

General study outcomes and caveats: Low levels of normalized T-cell clonal expansion were also shown by some nonresponding patients. Antigen specificity was not determined for the clonally expanded peripheral T cells. In partial responders in the 0.1-3.0 mg/kg groups, normalized peripheral clonal expansion was found to be among the lowest, especially among CD8+ T cells. On average, CD8+ T cells showed more expanded clones than CD4+ T cells after ivuxolimab. Clonal expansion of both CD4+ and CD8+ blood T cells was observed from baseline to week 6 at doses 0.1 to 3.0 mg/kg.

Genomic DNA was isolated from the sorted cells so that the TCRbeta CDR3 region could be sequenced. The immunoSEQ Assay was used to sequence the TCRbeta CDR3 regions. The table comes from immuneACCESS by way of TCRdb, which keeps in-frame sequences with V and J called. Part of the clones is missing from these tables; in studies checked, under half for an unresolved V gene and the rest for unknown reasons. The sample data list around 56,000 clones, and 86% of these were observed just once. The top ten clonotypes cover 1.1% of the sample. The origin of this receptor is an adult with an advanced solid tumor such as melanoma, head and neck, liver or kidney cancer. Sequencing used CD4+ or CD8+ T cells sorted from blood, obtained in a trial of the OX40 agonist ivuxolimab.

The CDR3 reads CASSLGTGGMKTQYF. DNA sequence: TGTGCCAGCTCACTCGGGACAGGGGGCATGAAGACCCAGTACTTC. The chain links TRBV18 with TRBJ2-5, and TRBD1 matches 12 of the central bases. The germline V gene yields KGHSH for CDR1 and LQKENI for CDR2. Ends trimmed: V by 4 bases, J by 6 bases; bases unmatched to a gene: 6. The CDR3 numbers 15 residues from cysteine through phenylalanine. Only the CDR3 region is kept as DNA, spanning 45 bases read in frame from base 1.